This is a list of T cell receptor beta chains from one sample in a study of stem cell transplantation in POMP-related autoinflammatory disease. Sequencing used immunoSEQ multiplex PCR; TCRdb keeps in-frame clones, though not all of them. The sample shows 25,000 to 30,000 clones, 82% of them seen only once. The sequenced sample was CD4+ T cells from PBMCs, obtained before stem cell transplantation. All receptors come from a human donor with POMP-related autoinflammation and immune dysregulation (PRAID). Each CDR3 is given with its conserved first and last residue. Fields, in order: V gene, J gene, D gene, clone size, CDR3 DNA, CDR3 protein. The D gene is left open where the match is weak. The size entry is marked missing in some rows and otherwise reads once, few, many or a size class.

v_call: TRBV7-6
j_call: TRBJ2-5
d_call: TRBD2
clone_size: .
cdr3_nt: TGTGCCAGCAGCTTAAGTCCCGGGACTAGCGCTCGGAGGTGGGAGACCCAGTACTTC
cdr3_aa: CASSLSPGTSARRWETQYF

v_call: TRBV23-1
j_call: TRBJ1-6
d_call: .
clone_size: .
cdr3_nt: TGCGCCAGCAGTCAATCTTCCTGGGGTTCAATCTATAATTCACCCCTCCACTTT
cdr3_aa: CASSQSSWGSIYNSPLHF

v_call: TRBV7-9
j_call: TRBJ2-1
d_call: TRBD1
clone_size: .
cdr3_nt: TGTGCCAGCACCGGACAGGGTCCCTACAATGAGCAGTTCTTC
cdr3_aa: CASTGQGPYNEQFF

v_call: TRBV14
j_call: TRBJ2-5
d_call: .
clone_size: .
cdr3_nt: TGTGCCAGCGGGGGAAAGGAGACCCAGTACTTC
cdr3_aa: CASGGKETQYF

v_call: TRBV29-1
j_call: TRBJ2-7
d_call: TRBD2
clone_size: .
cdr3_nt: TGCAGCGTTGTGGGACTAGCGGGAGCCCTCTCCTACGAGCAGTACTTC
cdr3_aa: CSVVGLAGALSYEQYF

v_call: TRBV28
j_call: TRBJ2-7
d_call: .
clone_size: .
cdr3_nt: TGTGCCAGCAGCCCCCCGCCAAACTCCTACGAGCAGTACTTC
cdr3_aa: CASSPPPNSYEQYF

v_call: TRBV7-9
j_call: TRBJ2-7
d_call: TRBD1
clone_size: .
cdr3_nt: TGTGCCAGCAGCTTCGGGACAGGGGGCTCCTACGAGCAGTACTTC
cdr3_aa: CASSFGTGGSYEQYF

v_call: TRBV7-9
j_call: TRBJ1-4
d_call: TRBD1
clone_size: .
cdr3_nt: TGTGCCAGCAGCCCCAGGGGGCCTAATGAAAAACTGTTTTTT
cdr3_aa: CASSPRGPNEKLFF

v_call: TRBV10-3
j_call: TRBJ2-1
d_call: TRBD2
clone_size: .
cdr3_nt: TGTGCCATCAGTGAGACTACTAGCGGGATTAATCTGTTCTTC
cdr3_aa: CAISETTSGINLFF

v_call: TRBV5-8
j_call: TRBJ2-1
d_call: TRBD1
clone_size: .
cdr3_nt: TGTGCCAGCAGCTCCCGCAGGGGGCTTGGGAATGAGCAGTTCTTC
cdr3_aa: CASSSRRGLGNEQFF

v_call: TRBV13
j_call: TRBJ1-2
d_call: TRBD1
clone_size: .
cdr3_nt: TGTGCCAGCAGCCCCGGACAGGGGAGGTTTTATGGCTACACCTTC
cdr3_aa: CASSPGQGRFYGYTF

v_call: TRBV19
j_call: TRBJ1-1
d_call: .
clone_size: .
cdr3_nt: TGTGCCAGTAGTATACGTCTTTGGGGGTACGGGGCCGCAGCTTTCTTT
cdr3_aa: CASSIRLWGYGAAAFF

v_call: TRBV19
j_call: TRBJ1-4
d_call: .
clone_size: .
cdr3_nt: TGTGCCAGTAGTCCCCCCGGAGTGGGTGGGGAAAAACTGTTTTTT
cdr3_aa: CASSPPGVGGEKLFF

v_call: TRBV7-8
j_call: TRBJ1-4
d_call: TRBD1
clone_size: .
cdr3_nt: TGTGCCAGCAGCTTATACTCCGGGACAGGGAATGAAAAACTGTTTTTT
cdr3_aa: CASSLYSGTGNEKLFF

v_call: TRBV6-1
j_call: TRBJ2-4
d_call: .
clone_size: once
cdr3_nt: TGTGCCACCGCAGAGTTTATCATTCAGTACTTC
cdr3_aa: CATAEFIIQYF

v_call: TRBV30
j_call: TRBJ2-5
d_call: .
clone_size: once
cdr3_nt: TGTGCCTGGAGACATGGTCCCGGGGAGACCCAGTACTTC
cdr3_aa: CAWRHGPGETQYF

v_call: TRBV19
j_call: TRBJ2-5
d_call: .
clone_size: .
cdr3_nt: TGTGCCAGTGCCCTTGGGGGGAGGGAGACCCAGTACTTC
cdr3_aa: CASALGGRETQYF

v_call: TRBV27
j_call: TRBJ1-1
d_call: .
clone_size: .
cdr3_nt: TGTGCCAGCAGTTTAACTGTGAACACTGAAGCTTTCTTT
cdr3_aa: CASSLTVNTEAFF

v_call: TRBV6-1
j_call: TRBJ2-5
d_call: .
clone_size: .
cdr3_nt: TGTGCCAGCAGTGAAGTGGGGGAGGTTCCAGAGACCCAGTACTTC
cdr3_aa: CASSEVGEVPETQYF

v_call: TRBV18
j_call: TRBJ1-2
d_call: .
clone_size: .
cdr3_nt: TGTGCCAGCTCACCCGGGACCTGGGAGGGAGGCTACACCTTC
cdr3_aa: CASSPGTWEGGYTF

v_call: TRBV11-2
j_call: TRBJ2-3
d_call: .
clone_size: .
cdr3_nt: TGTGCCAGCAGCCCTAGCTTTATGCAGTATTTT
cdr3_aa: CASSPSFMQYF

v_call: TRBV5-1
j_call: TRBJ1-2
d_call: .
clone_size: .
cdr3_nt: TGCGCCAGCAGCTTGGACAGGGCGAACTATGGCTACACCTTC
cdr3_aa: CASSLDRANYGYTF

v_call: TRBV6-1
j_call: TRBJ2-1
d_call: TRBD2
clone_size: .
cdr3_nt: TGTGCCAGCAGTGAAGCGCGGGGGGGCCTCAAGTTCTTC
cdr3_aa: CASSEARGGLKFF

v_call: TRBV9
j_call: TRBJ1-6
d_call: .
clone_size: .
cdr3_nt: TGTGCCAGCAGCGTAAGACGGAATAATTCACCCCTCCACTTT
cdr3_aa: CASSVRRNNSPLHF